This section outlines one T cell receptor beta chain sequence together with its context. Its antigen is as yet unknown. Germline V gene data show CDR1 as LNHDA and CDR2 as SQIVND (reference sequence). This CDR3 is built from 14 residues. Trimming removed 5 bases from V and 4 bases from J, with 12 bases in between. Produced via immunoSEQ multiplex PCR; TCRdb's table is partial and in-frame only. The sample yields tens of thousands of clones, roughly nine tenths seen once. The sample belongs to a study of T cell responses to AZD1222 COVID-19 vaccine. Notes on the study in general: Repertoires were sampled only after the peak T cell response. Only a handful of AZD1222 recipients tested seropositive at baseline. CD4 TCRs linked to vaccination spanned spike, dominating at 160-218 and 743-854. It should be noted that donors were predominantly white British and more often female, and clonal diversity was possibly underestimated.

The chain uses TRBV19 and TRBJ1-3; weak D call: TRBD1 (5 bases). The clonotype originates from an adult in good health. Sequencing used peripheral blood, obtained on day 0 of AZD1222 vaccination. In nucleotides, the CDR3 is TGTGCCAGTAGTTACTCAGGGTACGGAAACACCATATATTTT. Amino acid sequence: CASSYSGYGNTIYF.